Shown below are 20 T cell receptor beta chains from a single sample sequenced in a study of control samples from healthy donors and cancer patients. This table comes from immunoSEQ multiplex PCR, and its TCRdb copy is limited to in-frame clones, with some not included. Of 90,000 to 130,000 clones detected, roughly 90% appear once; the ten largest clones hold around 4%. The source material was PBMCs. These receptors were collected from a woman aged 60-70 years with lung cancer.

The V and J genes are TRBV4-2 and TRBJ1-2, with a tentative D call TRBD1 (5 bases). CDR1 is LGHNA and CDR2 is YNFKEQ in the germline V gene. The CDR3 has 16 residues. The V end lost 1 base, the J end lost 6 bases, and 18 bases lay between the germline ends. The CDR3 nucleotides are TGTGCCAGCAGCCAAGCGACCAATAGGGGCGGAAATGGCTACACCTTC. Encoded protein: CASSQATNRGGNGYTF.

This clone is a singleton in its sample. This chain joins TRBV6-6 and TRBJ2-2; 8 positions agree with TRBD2. Germline lookup yields CDR1 MNHNY and CDR2 SVGAGI (reference sequence). The CDR3 consists of 16 residues. After removal of 5 bases from V and 1 base from J, the junction contained 6 bases not matched to a gene. In DNA, the CDR3 is TGTGCCAGCAGTCCTCTAGCGGGTCGGAACACCGGGGAGCTGTTTTTT. This gives the protein CASSPLAGRNTGELFF.

The CDR3 here is CASSLTGEGSTNEKLFF. The DNA of the CDR3 is TGCGCCAGCAGCTTGACAGGAGAAGGGTCAACTAATGAAAAACTGTTTTTT. V and J are TRBV5-1 and TRBJ1-4, with TRBD1 as a possible D gene (5 bases). Trimming took 1 base from V and 0 from J, leaving 13 bases between them. CDR1 and CDR2 (germline): SGHRS, YFSETQ. The CDR3 loop spans 17 amino acids.

J is TRBJ2-7 and V is TRBV2; 9 bases fit TRBD2. V shed 0 bases, J shed 7 bases, and the junction held 10 bases outside the gene matches. Germline V CDR1 and CDR2: SNHLY, FYNNEI. The CDR3 is made up of 16 amino acids. The CDR3 loop is CASSEALGTSYGEQYF. The CDR3, as DNA: TGTGCCAGCAGTGAAGCGCTTGGGACTAGCTATGGGGAGCAGTACTTC.

The count of this clone is one. A junction end diverges from the germline sequence, so it may reflect a read error. The chain joins TRBV24-1 to TRBJ2-6; maybe TRBD1 (5 bases). This CDR3 comprises 15 residues. In germline, CDR1 is KGHDR, CDR2 SFDVKD. As DNA, the CDR3 is TGTGCCACCAGTGAAGGGATCTCTGGGGCCAACATCCTGACTTTC. It translates to CATSEGISGANILTF.

The CDR3 spells CASSLGTLNTEAFF. The CDR3 DNA follows: TGTGCCAGCAGCTTGGGCACCTTGAACACTGAAGCTTTCTTT. V and J are TRBV5-6 and TRBJ1-1; D is undetermined. CDR3 length equals 14 residues. The germline CDR1 and CDR2 sequences are SGHDT and YYEEEE. The germline V and J ends were trimmed by 0 bases and 0 bases, with 6 bases remaining between them.

The CDR3 DNA is TGTGCCAGCAGCTTCCACTCCCCTCCCTACGAGCAGTACTTC. This sequence encodes CASSFHSPPYEQYF. V and J are TRBV3-1 (or the pseudogene TRBV3-2) and TRBJ2-7, with D unclear. The CDR3 extends over 14 amino acids. The germline CDR1 and CDR2 sequences are LGHDT and YNNKEL (reference sequence). With 5 bases removed from V and 2 bases from J, the gap between germline ends came to 13 bases.

Turning to this clone: One end of the junction fails to match germline, which may point to a read error. The gene calls are TRBV7-7 and TRBJ2-2; 13 positions match TRBD2. Germline V CDR1 and CDR2: SSHAT, FNYEAQ (reference sequence). The CDR3 runs 16 residues. CDR3 amino acids: CASSVGTSGAPGELFF. The CDR3 DNA reads TGTGCTAGCAGCGTGGGGACTAGCGGGGCACCTGGGGAGCTGTTTTTT.

The V and J genes are TRBV5-5 and TRBJ1-5; 8 bases align to TRBD1. Germline values: CDR1 SGHKS, CDR2 YYEKEE (reference sequence). V lost 0 bases to trimming and J lost 6 bases; unmatched junction nucleotides: 2. There are 14 residues in the CDR3. Written as DNA, the CDR3 is TGTGCCAGCAGCTTGGCAACAGGGGGTCAGCCCCAGCATTTT. Protein product: CASSLATGGQPQHF.

The genes are TRBV19 and TRBJ1-5; perhaps TRBD1 as D (6 bases). CDR1 is LNHDA and CDR2 is SQIVND in the germline V gene (reference sequence). The CDR3 has 15 amino acids. The V gene lost 7 bases and the J gene lost 3 bases, with 16 bases spanning the gap. CDR3 loop: CASNPGQGINQPQHF. Written as DNA, the CDR3 is TGTGCCAGTAACCCGGGGCAGGGGATCAATCAGCCCCAGCATTTT.

V gene TRBV2 combines with J gene TRBJ2-7, with D possibly matching TRBD1 (5 bases). The CDR3 sequence is 14 residues long. The germline CDR1 and CDR2 sequences are SNHLY and FYNNEI. The ends were cut back, 1 base at V and 2 bases at J, with 9 bases in the middle. The CDR3, as DNA: TGTGCCAGCAGTGAAGGGACACCAGCCTACGAGCAGTACTTC. Protein: CASSEGTPAYEQYF.

The rearrangement joins TRBV19 to TRBJ2-7; unclear D gene. This CDR3 region has 13 residues. V gave up 4 bases and J gave up 2 bases, with 9 bases separating them. CDR1 LNHDA and CDR2 SQIVND come from the germline V gene (reference sequence). The CDR3 DNA reads as TGTGCCAGTAGTAACGGGCAAACCTACGAGCAGTACTTC. Protein: CASSNGQTYEQYF.

The count of this clone is one. V and J are TRBV7-2 and TRBJ1-1; 7 positions agree with TRBD1. The CDR3 runs to 14 residues. J was trimmed by 4 bases and V by 2 bases; bases with no gene match: 4. Per germline, CDR1 SGHTA and CDR2 FQGNSA. The CDR3 spells CASSLLGQITEAFF. CDR3 nucleotides: TGTGCCAGCAGCTTATTGGGACAGATCACTGAAGCTTTCTTT.

V is TRBV28 and J is TRBJ1-1; the D is unclear. The length of the CDR3 is 16 residues. The V and J ends lost 6 bases and 0 bases respectively, with 17 bases between them. The germline V gene has CDR1 MDHEN and CDR2 SYDVKM. CDR3 sequence reads: CASRASGAAMNTEAFF. For the CDR3, the DNA is TGTGCCAGCAGGGCGTCTGGAGCCGCGATGAACACTGAAGCTTTCTTT.

The chain is built from TRBV6-5 and TRBJ2-1; D possibly corresponds to TRBD1 (6 bases). The ends were cut back, 7 bases at V and 6 bases at J, with 13 bases in the middle. This CDR3 contains 13 residues. Germline CDR1 reads MNHEY; CDR2 reads SVGAGI. CDR3: CASKRGRINEQFF. Here the CDR3 DNA reads TGTGCCAGCAAAAGGGGGAGAATCAATGAGCAGTTCTTC.

The chain employs TRBV7-2 and TRBJ1-3, with D perhaps matching TRBD1 (5 bases). Trimming pared 5 bases from V and 1 base from J, leaving 12 bases between. This CDR3 is 15 amino acids long. Germline lookup yields CDR1 SGHTA and CDR2 FQGNSA. The CDR3 protein is CASSQDILSGNTIYF. CDR3 sequence (DNA): TGTGCCAGCAGCCAGGACATTCTGTCTGGAAACACCATATATTTT.

The chain links TRBV29-1 to TRBJ2-1; 7 bases line up with TRBD1. The junction had 3 bases not matched to a gene; V was cut back by 5 bases and J by 2 bases. Germline lookup yields CDR1 SQVTM and CDR2 ANQGSEA. The CDR3 covers 13 residues. The CDR3, as DNA: TGCAGCGTTAACAGGGGAACCTACAATGAGCAGTTCTTC. It codes for CSVNRGTYNEQFF.

CDR3 sequence reads: CASSQAGTATGELFF. DNA of the CDR3: TGCGCCAGCAGCCAAGCCGGGACAGCCACCGGGGAGCTGTTTTTT. The rearrangement uses TRBV4-1 and TRBJ2-2; 7 bases map to TRBD1. The V and J ends lost 1 base and 4 bases, in that order; junction bases with no gene match: 3. The germline V gene has CDR1 MGHRA and CDR2 YSYEKL. CDR3 length: 15 residues.

V is TRBV2 and J is TRBJ2-7; 10 bases are shared with TRBD1. Germline values: CDR1 SNHLY, CDR2 FYNNEI. V was pared by 8 bases and J by 6 bases, with 10 bases of the junction left unmatched. The CDR3 loop spans 14 amino acids. The CDR3 nucleotides read TGTGCCAGCGGTCGACAGGGGGCCGTATCCGAGCAGTACTTC. This translates into CASGRQGAVSEQYF.

V and J are TRBV5-6 and TRBJ1-6, with D possibly matching TRBD1 (6 bases). Per the germline V gene, CDR1 is SGHDT and CDR2 is YYEEEE. V was pared by 2 bases and J by 8 bases, with 14 bases between. This CDR3 comprises 15 residues. The DNA for the CDR3 is TGTGCCAGCAGCTTAATCGGGACAACCTATTCACCCCTCCACTTT. Translation: CASSLIGTTYSPLHF.